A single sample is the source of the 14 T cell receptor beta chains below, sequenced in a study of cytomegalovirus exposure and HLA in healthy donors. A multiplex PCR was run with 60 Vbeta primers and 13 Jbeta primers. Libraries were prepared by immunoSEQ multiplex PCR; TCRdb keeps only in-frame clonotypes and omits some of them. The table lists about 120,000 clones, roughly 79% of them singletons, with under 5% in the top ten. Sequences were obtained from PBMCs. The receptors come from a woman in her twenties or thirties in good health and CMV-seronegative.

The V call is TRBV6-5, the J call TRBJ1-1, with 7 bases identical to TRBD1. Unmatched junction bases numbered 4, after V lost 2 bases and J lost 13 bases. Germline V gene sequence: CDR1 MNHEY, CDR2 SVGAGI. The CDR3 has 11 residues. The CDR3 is CASSYGDRVFF. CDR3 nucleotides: TGTGCCAGCAGTTACGGAGACAGGGTTTTCTTT.

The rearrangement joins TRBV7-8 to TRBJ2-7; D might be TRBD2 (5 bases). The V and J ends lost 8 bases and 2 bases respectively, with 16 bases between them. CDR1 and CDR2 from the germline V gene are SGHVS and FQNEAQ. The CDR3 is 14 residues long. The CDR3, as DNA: TGTGCCAGCTCCTATGAGGGCGATACCTACGAGCAGTACTTC. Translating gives CASSYEGDTYEQYF. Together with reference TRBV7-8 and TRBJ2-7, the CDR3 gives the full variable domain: GAGVSQSPRYKVAKRGQDVALRCDPISGHVSLFWYQQALGQGPEFLTYFQNEAQLDKSGLPSDRFFAERPEGSVSTLKIQRTQQEDSAVYLCASSYEGDTYEQYFGPGTRLTVT.

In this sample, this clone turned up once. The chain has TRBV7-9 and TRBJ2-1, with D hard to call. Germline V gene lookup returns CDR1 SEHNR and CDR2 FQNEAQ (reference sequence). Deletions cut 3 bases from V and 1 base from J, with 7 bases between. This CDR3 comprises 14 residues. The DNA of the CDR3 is TGTGCCAGCAGCTTCGATAGTTCCTACAATGAGCAGTTCTTC. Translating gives CASSFDSSYNEQFF.

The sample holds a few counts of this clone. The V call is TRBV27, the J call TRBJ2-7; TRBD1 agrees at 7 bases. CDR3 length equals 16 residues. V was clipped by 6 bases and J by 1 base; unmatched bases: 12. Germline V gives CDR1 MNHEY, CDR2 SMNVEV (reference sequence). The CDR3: CASSPLGQVRSYEQYF. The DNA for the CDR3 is TGTGCCAGCAGCCCCCTCGGACAGGTCAGATCCTACGAGCAGTACTTC.

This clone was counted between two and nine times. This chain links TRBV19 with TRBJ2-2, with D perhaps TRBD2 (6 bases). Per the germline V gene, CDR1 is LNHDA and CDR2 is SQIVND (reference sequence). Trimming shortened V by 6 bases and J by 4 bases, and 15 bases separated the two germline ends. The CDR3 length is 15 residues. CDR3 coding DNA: TGTGCCAGTAGGAAGACAGCAGCGGGCACCGGGGAGCTGTTTTTT. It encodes CASRKTAAGTGELFF.

This CDR3 is CASSVTGTGYNEQFF. Written as DNA, the CDR3 is TGTGCCAGCAGCGTTACAGGGACCGGCTACAATGAGCAGTTCTTC. J is TRBJ2-1 and V is TRBV9; TRBD1 is a possible D gene (6 bases). Germline V lookup: CDR1 SGDLS, CDR2 YYNGEE. Trimming stripped 2 bases from V and 3 bases from J, with 12 bases between. The CDR3 runs 15 residues.

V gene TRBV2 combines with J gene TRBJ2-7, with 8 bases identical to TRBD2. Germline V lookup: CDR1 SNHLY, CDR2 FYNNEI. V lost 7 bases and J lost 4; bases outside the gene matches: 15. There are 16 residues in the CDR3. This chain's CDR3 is CASILVLGLESYEQYF. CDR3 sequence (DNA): TGTGCCAGCATACTTGTTTTGGGACTAGAATCGTACGAGCAGTACTTC.

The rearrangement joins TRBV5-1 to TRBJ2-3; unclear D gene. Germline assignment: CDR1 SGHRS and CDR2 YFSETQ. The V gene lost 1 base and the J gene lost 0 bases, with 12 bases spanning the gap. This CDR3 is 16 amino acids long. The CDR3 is CASSLNSGRSTDTQYF. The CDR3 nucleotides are TGCGCCAGCAGCTTGAATTCAGGTAGGAGCACAGATACGCAGTATTTT.

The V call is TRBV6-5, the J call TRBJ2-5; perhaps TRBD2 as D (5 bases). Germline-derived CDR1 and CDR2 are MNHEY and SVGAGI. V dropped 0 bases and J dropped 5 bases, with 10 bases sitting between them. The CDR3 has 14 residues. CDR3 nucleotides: TGTGCCAGCAGTTACTCGACTACTGCGGAGACCCAGTACTTC. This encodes CASSYSTTAETQYF.

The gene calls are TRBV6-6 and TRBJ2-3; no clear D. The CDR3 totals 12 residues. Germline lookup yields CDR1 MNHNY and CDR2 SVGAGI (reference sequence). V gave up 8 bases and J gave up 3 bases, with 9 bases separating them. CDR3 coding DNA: TGTGCCAGCCGTTCCAGAACAGATACGCAGTATTTT. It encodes CASRSRTDTQYF.

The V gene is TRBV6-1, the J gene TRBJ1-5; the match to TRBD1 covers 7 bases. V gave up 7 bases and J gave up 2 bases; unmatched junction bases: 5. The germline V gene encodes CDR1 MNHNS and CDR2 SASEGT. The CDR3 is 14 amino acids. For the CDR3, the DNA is TGTGCCAGCAATTCTGGACAGGGCAATCAGCCCCAGCATTTT. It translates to CASNSGQGNQPQHF.

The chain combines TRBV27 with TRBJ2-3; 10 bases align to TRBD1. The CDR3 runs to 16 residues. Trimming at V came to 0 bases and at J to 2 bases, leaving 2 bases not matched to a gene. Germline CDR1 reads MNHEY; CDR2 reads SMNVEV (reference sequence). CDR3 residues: CASSLSTGGYTDTQYF. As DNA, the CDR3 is TGTGCCAGCAGTTTATCGACAGGGGGCTACACAGATACGCAGTATTTT.

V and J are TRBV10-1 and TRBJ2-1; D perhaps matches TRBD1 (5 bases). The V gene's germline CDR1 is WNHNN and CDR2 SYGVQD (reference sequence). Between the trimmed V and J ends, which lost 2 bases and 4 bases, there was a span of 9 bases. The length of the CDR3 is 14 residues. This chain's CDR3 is CASSETGFYNEQFF. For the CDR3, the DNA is TGCGCCAGCAGTGAGACAGGTTTTTACAATGAGCAGTTCTTC.

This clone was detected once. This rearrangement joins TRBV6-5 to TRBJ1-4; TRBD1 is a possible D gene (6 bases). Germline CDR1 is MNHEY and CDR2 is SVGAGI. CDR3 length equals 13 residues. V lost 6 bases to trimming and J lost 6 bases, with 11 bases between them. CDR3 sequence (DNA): TGTGCCAGCAGCCACCGGACAGATGAAAAACTGTTTTTT. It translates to CASSHRTDEKLFF.